This T cell receptor (beta chain) was retrieved from a study of blood T cell repertoires in COVID-19. The overall study: Both acute and convalescent COVID-19 samples were obtained from the United States, Italy and Spain.

Per the original methods: Amplification of reference gene primers provided the estimated nucleated cell counts. TCRdb's copy holds only in-frame clones and misses some; the assay was immunoSEQ multiplex PCR. That table gives V, J and clone size, and the DNA gave D and trimming. The data show 45,000 or so clones, with 80% to 90% seen just once and 10% to 15% held by the top ten. The CDR3 covers 15 residues. Germline V gene sequence: CDR1 SGHNT, CDR2 YYREEE (reference sequence). J lost 7 bases, V lost 4 bases, and 13 bases had no gene match. In its sample, this clone was seen once. Specimen: peripheral blood. This chain connects TRBV5-4 to TRBJ2-7; 8 bases align to TRBD1. This TCR was recovered from a man older than 75 with acute or convalescent COVID-19. CDR3 region: CASSHSGTGVGEQYF. The CDR3 DNA reads as TGTGCCAGCAGCCATTCCGGGACAGGTGTAGGGGAGCAGTACTTC. Looking up the rest from reference TRBV5-4 and TRBJ2-7 gives the full variable domain: ETGVTQSPTHLIKTRGQQVTLRCSSQSGHNTVSWYQQALGQGPQFIFQYYREEENGRGNFPPRFSGLQFPNYSSELNVNALELDDSALYLCASSHSGTGVGEQYFGPGTRLTVT.